This T cell receptor (beta chain) was found in a study of cytotoxic CD8 clonotypes in ibrutinib-treated CLL. CDR1 and CDR2 (germline): SGHNT, YENEEA. CDR3 size: 14 residues. V dropped 4 bases and J dropped 1 base, with 8 bases sitting between them. This clone was picked up one time. The method was immunoSEQ multiplex PCR; TCRdb's version includes in-frame clones alone and lacks a portion of them. The profile shows hundreds of thousands of clones, almost 80% of them singletons. This clonotype originated in a human donor with chronic lymphocytic leukemia. The source was PBMCs, collected before ibrutinib treatment. The chain carries TRBV11-3 and TRBJ1-3, with a tentative D call TRBD1 (5 bases). The CDR3 spells CASSSAGSGNTIYF. For the CDR3, the DNA is TGTGCCAGCAGCTCGGCAGGGTCTGGAAACACCATATATTTT.